Listed below are T cell receptor beta chains from one sample, sequenced in a study of PD-1 blockade in classical Hodgkin lymphoma. Assay: immunoSEQ multiplex PCR; the TCRdb copy retains only in-frame clones and omits some. The sample shows about 46,000 clones, around 70% of them seen only once. The sequences come from peripheral blood mononuclear cells (PBMCs), collected at baseline. Source of these receptors: a human donor with classical Hodgkin lymphoma. Both conserved end residues are part of each CDR3. Each record gives: CDR3 protein, CDR3 DNA, clone size, V gene, J gene, D gene. D genes are given only for firm matches. The size of a clone is reported for some rows only, either as once, few or many, or as a class for expanded clones.

CDR3: CASSEGRIGADTQYF
DNA: TGTGCCAGCAGTGAAGGGAGGATAGGGGCAGATACGCAGTATTTT
size: .
V: TRBV25-1
J: TRBJ2-3
D: .

CDR3: CASSLAPGTNEKLFF
DNA: TGTGCCAGCAGCTTGGCCCCAGGGACTAATGAAAAACTGTTTTTT
size: once
V: TRBV5-8
J: TRBJ1-4
D: .

CDR3: CASSPLGRPYGYTF
DNA: TGTGCCAGCAGCCCGTTGGGCAGACCCTATGGCTACACCTTC
size: .
V: TRBV11-1
J: TRBJ1-2
D: .

CDR3: CAISESGAKSSSYEQYF
DNA: TGTGCCATCAGTGAGTCCGGGGCAAAAAGCAGCTCCTACGAGCAGTACTTC
size: once
V: TRBV10-3
J: TRBJ2-7
D: .

CDR3: CASSPGTGHLTDTQYF
DNA: TGCGCCAGCAGTCCCGGGACAGGGCACCTCACAGATACGCAGTATTTT
size: .
V: TRBV10-1
J: TRBJ2-3
D: TRBD1

CDR3: CSARQEAETQYF
DNA: TGCAGCGCCAGACAGGAAGCAGAGACCCAGTACTTC
size: .
V: TRBV29-1
J: TRBJ2-5
D: .

CDR3: CASSDRENTEAFF
DNA: TGTGCCAGCAGCGACAGGGAGAACACTGAAGCTTTCTTT
size: few
V: TRBV27
J: TRBJ1-1
D: TRBD1

CDR3: CASSPSQIYEQYF
DNA: TGCGCCAGCAGCCCGTCGCAGATCTACGAGCAGTACTTC
size: .
V: TRBV5-1
J: TRBJ2-7
D: .

CDR3: CASSASSGGYNEQFF
DNA: TGTGCCAGCAGCGCAAGCAGCGGAGGCTACAATGAGCAGTTCTTC
size: .
V: TRBV7-3
J: TRBJ2-1
D: .

CDR3: CASSVAAGGPNSPLHF
DNA: TGTGCCAGCAGCGTAGCGGCAGGGGGACCGAATTCACCCCTCCACTTT
size: .
V: TRBV9
J: TRBJ1-6
D: TRBD1

CDR3: CASSSETTSNQPQHF
DNA: TGTGCCAGCAGTTCGGAGACGACGAGCAATCAGCCCCAGCATTTT
size: .
V: TRBV6-5
J: TRBJ1-5
D: .

CDR3: CASSLAGNTEAFF
DNA: TGTGCCAGCAGCCTGGCTGGGAACACTGAAGCTTTCTTT
size: .
V: TRBV2
J: TRBJ1-1
D: .

CDR3: CAWISQGAPLYGYTF
DNA: TGTGCCTGGATATCTCAGGGCGCCCCCCTTTATGGCTACACCTTC
size: .
V: TRBV30
J: TRBJ1-2
D: .

CDR3: CASSYSGKNTGELFF
DNA: TGTGCCAGCAGTTACTCGGGGAAGAACACCGGGGAGCTGTTTTTT
size: .
V: TRBV6-6
J: TRBJ2-2
D: .

CDR3: CASSFGGADTEAFF
DNA: TGTGCCAGCAGTTTTGGGGGCGCAGACACTGAAGCTTTCTTT
size: once
V: TRBV27
J: TRBJ1-1
D: .

CDR3: CASSLVGGIETQYF
DNA: TGCGCCAGCAGCTTGGTGGGAGGGATAGAGACCCAGTACTTC
size: .
V: TRBV5-1
J: TRBJ2-5
D: TRBD2

CDR3: CASSVNAGSNQPQHF
DNA: TGCGCCAGCAGCGTGAACGCGGGAAGCAATCAGCCCCAGCATTTT
size: .
V: TRBV5-1
J: TRBJ1-5
D: .

CDR3: CASFSLQGAGRNTEAFF
DNA: TGTGCCAGCTTCTCCCTACAGGGGGCAGGTCGGAACACTGAAGCTTTCTTT
size: .
V: TRBV27
J: TRBJ1-1
D: TRBD1

CDR3: CASSQDERSATFNEQFF
DNA: TGCGCCAGCAGCCAAGATGAAAGGAGCGCAACCTTCAATGAGCAGTTCTTC
size: .
V: TRBV4-1
J: TRBJ2-1
D: .

CDR3: CASSPRQGGTGELFF
DNA: TGTGCCAGCAGCCCCCGACAGGGCGGGACCGGGGAGCTGTTTTTT
size: .
V: TRBV7-3
J: TRBJ2-2
D: TRBD1